The text below deals with one T cell receptor beta chain. What it binds is unknown. The naive CD8 population came from CD45RO-negative cells selected for CCR7, without terminally differentiated effector memory CD45RA+ cells. Healthy HIV-negative adults with no recent acute infections or vaccinations were recruited as donors. This table comes from immunoSEQ multiplex PCR, and its TCRdb copy is limited to in-frame clones, with some not included. The profile covers some 2,000,000 clones, with over 85% appearing a single time and about 1.1% taken by the ten largest. These data originate in a study of shared clonotypes between healthy human individuals. Regarding the study as a whole: Rarefaction demonstrated incomplete sorted-subset sequencing despite large depth.

The specimen was naive CD8+ T cells sorted from blood. This TCR was recovered from a man aged 18 to 29 in good health.

CDR3 sequence (DNA): TGTGCCAGCAGCCTCCGGCTAGCCCCTCATACGCAGTATTTT. Encoded protein: CASSLRLAPHTQYF. The genes are TRBV5-4 and TRBJ2-3; D perhaps matches TRBD2 (5 bases). The CDR3 has 14 residues. Germline assignment: CDR1 SGHNT and CDR2 YYREEE (reference sequence). V shed 4 bases and J shed 7 bases, with 16 bases lying between them. Variable domain in full (rest from reference TRBV5-4 and TRBJ2-3): ETGVTQSPTHLIKTRGQQVTLRCSSQSGHNTVSWYQQALGQGPQFIFQYYREEENGRGNFPPRFSGLQFPNYSSELNVNALELDDSALYLCASSLRLAPHTQYFGPGTRLTVL.